Sequencing of this TCR beta chain was carried out in a study of blood T cells in healthy people across ages. The authors ran a second PCR of 7 to 11 cycles using a sample-barcoded 5' primer and a J-beta primer mix. TCRdb ran MiXCR on the 5' RACE reads and lists one entry per CDR3 protein. The data hold 800,000 or so distinct CDR3 sequences, with around 25% observed a single time. CDR1 is DFQATT and CDR2 is SNEGSKA in the germline V gene (reference sequence). This CDR3 has 14 amino acids. J was trimmed by 2 bases and V by 6 bases; bases with no gene match: 5. Separately, the same data were catalogued under a study of T cells of mothers and their children. From that second work: Per 15 ul, 1.5 ug of RNA was used, with all extracted RNA going into cDNA synthesis.

V usage is TRBV20-1 and J usage is TRBJ2-3; TRBD1 aligns across 10 bases. Sequencing was performed on blood. The TCR originated in a boy aged 10-17 years in good health. This CDR3 reads CSAPDRGHTDTQYF. CDR3 DNA: TGCAGTGCCCCCGACAGGGGGCACACAGATACGCAGTATTTT.